This T cell receptor (beta chain) was found in a study of blood T cell repertoires in COVID-19. Study as a whole: Samples came from the United States, Italy and Spain, spanning acute and convalescent COVID-19.

Germline CDR1 reads SGHAT; CDR2 reads FQNNGV. With 5 bases removed from V and 3 bases from J, the gap between germline ends came to 13 bases. The CDR3 covers 15 residues. Per the study methods: Amplification with reference gene primers provided the estimates of nucleated cell counts. Assay: immunoSEQ multiplex PCR; the TCRdb copy retains only in-frame clones and omits some. V and J calls and clone size come straight from that table; D and trimming were deduced from the DNA. The sample holds over 35,000 clones, more than 75% seen once. The clonotype originates from a man aged 70-80 years with active COVID-19. The chain couples TRBV11-2 to TRBJ1-4; possibly TRBD1 for D (6 bases). The sequenced sample was peripheral blood. For the CDR3, the DNA is TGTGCCAGCAGCCCATATACAGGGCCTAATGAAAAACTGTTTTTT. It encodes CASSPYTGPNEKLFF.